One and the same sample provided the 22 T cell receptor beta chains below, sequenced in a study of T cells in Graves' hyperthyroidism and ophthalmopathy. RNA transcripts were the template for amplifying TCR beta CDR3 regions. HTBI primers drove first-round RT-PCR of the TCR CDR3. TCRdb called the multiplex PCR reads again in MiXCR, with one record for every CDR3 protein. This sample yields fewer than 850,000 distinct CDR3 sequences, of which 17% are seen a single time; 15% to 18% belongs to the top ten. Source material: blood. The receptors were sampled from a man aged 45-65 years with Graves' hyperthyroidism.

This clonotype was seen more than once but under ten times. V gene TRBV5-1 combines with J gene TRBJ2-2, with 9 nucleotides matching TRBD2. Trimming removed 4 bases from V and 9 bases from J; junction bases left unmatched: 16. The germline CDR1 and CDR2 sequences are SGHRS and YFSETQ. The CDR3 runs to 17 residues. CDR3 in DNA: TGCGCCAGCAGCCCGGGACAAAATAGCGGGAGCGTGAGGGAGCTGTTTTTT. Translated, it gives CASSPGQNSGSVRELFF.

This chain connects TRBV28 to TRBJ2-6, with D hard to call. Germline loops: CDR1 MDHEN, CDR2 SYDVKM. The CDR3 totals 16 residues. V shed 7 bases and J shed 2 bases, with 15 bases lying between them. The CDR3 is CASTPSRAAGANVLTF. CDR3 DNA sequence: TGTGCCAGCACCCCTTCAAGGGCAGCTGGGGCCAACGTCCTGACTTTC. Based on the CDR3 plus reference TRBV28 and TRBJ2-6, the full variable domain is DVKVTQSSRYLVKRTGEKVFLECVQDMDHENMFWYRQDPGLGLRLIYFSYDVKMKEKGDIPEGYSVSREKKERFSLILESASTNQTSMYLCASTPSRAAGANVLTFGAGSRLTVL.

The table lists this clonotype with a few counts. CDR3 region: CASSPPRTSGMLNEQFF. In DNA form, the CDR3 reads TGTGCCAGCTCACCACCGAGGACTAGCGGGATGTTAAATGAGCAGTTCTTC. The chain carries TRBV18 and TRBJ2-1; 12 bases are shared with TRBD2. The CDR3 runs 17 residues. CDR1 is KGHSH, CDR2 LQKENI, per germline. Losses at the gene ends were 0 bases for V and 7 bases for J; bases not matched to a gene: 7. Using reference TRBV18 and TRBJ2-1 for the parts outside the CDR3, the full variable domain is NAGVMQNPRHLVRRRGQEARLRCSPMKGHSHVYWYRQLPEEGLKFMVYLQKENIIDESGMPKERFSAEFPKEGPSILRIQQVVRGDSAAYFCASSPPRTSGMLNEQFFGPGTRLTVL.

This clonotype was counted only a few times. The V and J genes are TRBV4-1 and TRBJ2-1; D ambiguous. Trimming pared 2 bases from V and 5 bases from J, leaving 4 bases between. The CDR3 contains 12 residues. Germline assignment: CDR1 MGHRA and CDR2 YSYEKL. CDR3 residues: CASSQYDNEQFF. CDR3 sequence (DNA): TGCGCCAGCAGCCAATATGACAATGAGCAGTTCTTC.

The chain joins TRBV4-2 to TRBJ1-2, with D hard to call. The CDR3 sequence is 14 residues long. Trimming pared 9 bases from V and 2 bases from J, leaving 16 bases between. Per germline, CDR1 LGHNA and CDR2 YNFKEQ. Written as DNA, the CDR3 is TGTGCCAGTCTCCAAGGAACGGGAAACTATGGCTACACCTTC. Translation: CASLQGTGNYGYTF.

With regard to this clonotype: A read error is possible here, since a much larger clone lies one base away. The chain employs TRBV15 and TRBJ2-7, with D possibly being TRBD1 (5 bases). The CDR3 spans 13 residues. The V end lost 4 bases, the J end lost 6 bases, and 13 bases lay between the germline ends. From germline, CDR1 is LNHNV and CDR2 YYDKDF (reference sequence). Here the CDR3 DNA reads TGTGCCACCAGCAAAGGGATAGGGGTCGAGCAGTACTTC. Its translation is CATSKGIGVEQYF.

V and J are TRBV28 and TRBJ1-2, with D possibly TRBD1 on 5 matching bases. Trimming took off 6 bases at V and 3 bases at J, with 8 bases between the two ends. CDR3 size: 12 residues. Looked up from germline, CDR1 is MDHEN and CDR2 is SYDVKM. Here the CDR3 reads CASRQTDYGYTF. The CDR3 coding sequence is TGTGCCAGCAGGCAGACAGACTATGGCTACACCTTC.

The sample holds a few counts of this clonotype. The chain joins TRBV5-1 to TRBJ2-5; the match to TRBD2 covers 15 bases. Germline-derived CDR1 and CDR2 are SGHRS and YFSETQ. CDR3 length equals 17 residues. Germline trimming cut 4 bases from V and 4 bases from J; bases unmatched to any gene: 8. The DNA for the CDR3 is TGCGCCAGCAGCATCCGGACTAGCGGGAGGGCCGGAGAGACCCAGTACTTC. This gives the protein CASSIRTSGRAGETQYF.

This clonotype was observed a handful of times. The genes are TRBV10-3 and TRBJ2-1; D gene ambiguous. Germline CDR1 reads ENHRY; CDR2 reads SYGVKD. The length of the CDR3 is 14 residues. Trimming shortened V by 8 bases and J by 0 bases, and 11 bases separated the two germline ends. The CDR3 region has the DNA TGTGCCATCGGTTCTCCCAGCTCCTACAATGAGCAGTTCTTC. Translated: CAIGSPSSYNEQFF.

This clonotype showed up many times. The rearrangement joins TRBV2 to TRBJ2-1, with 16 positions matching TRBD2. This CDR3 spans 15 amino acids. Germline loops: CDR1 SNHLY, CDR2 FYNNEI. With V trimmed by 4 bases and J by 12 bases, 6 bases remained unmatched. In DNA form, the CDR3 reads TGTGCCAGCAGTGGAACCGGGACTAGCGGGAGGGTGCAGTTCTTC. This sequence encodes CASSGTGTSGRVQFF.

This clonotype appeared many times. The chain is built from TRBV2 and TRBJ1-1, with TRBD1 matching over 7 bases. The CDR3 extends over 13 amino acids. V shed 7 bases, J shed 0 bases, and the junction held 2 bases outside the gene matches. Germline-derived CDR1 and CDR2 are SNHLY and FYNNEI. This CDR3 is CASKQGLNTEAFF. CDR3 DNA sequence: TGTGCCAGCAAACAGGGGCTGAACACTGAAGCTTTCTTT.

The chain couples TRBV28 to TRBJ2-6; D not certain. The V end was cut by 3 bases, the J end by 3 bases, with 6 bases between. The CDR3 is 14 amino acids. Per germline, CDR1 MDHEN and CDR2 SYDVKM. The CDR3 DNA sequence: TGTGCCAGCAGTTTTATTGGTGGGGCCAACGTCCTGACTTTC. It translates to CASSFIGGANVLTF. Complete variable domain (other parts from reference TRBV28 and TRBJ2-6): DVKVTQSSRYLVKRTGEKVFLECVQDMDHENMFWYRQDPGLGLRLIYFSYDVKMKEKGDIPEGYSVSREKKERFSLILESASTNQTSMYLCASSFIGGANVLTFGAGSRLTVL.

The table lists this clonotype with many counts. The chain is built from TRBV7-2 and TRBJ2-5; 8 bases line up with TRBD2. V lost 0 bases, J lost 2 bases, and 2 bases stayed unmatched. Germline CDR1 SGHTA, CDR2 FQGNSA. The CDR3 is made up of 15 amino acids. CDR3: CASSLAGTRQETQYF. The CDR3 DNA reads as TGTGCCAGCAGCTTAGCGGGGACTAGACAAGAGACCCAGTACTTC.

At least ten counts were recorded for this clonotype. The rearrangement uses TRBV28 and TRBJ2-1; D unclear. CDR3 length equals 13 residues. Germline V gives CDR1 MDHEN, CDR2 SYDVKM. V lost 3 bases and J lost 7, with 10 bases in between. The CDR3, as DNA: TGTGCCAGCAGTTTTCCCTTTAAGAATGAGCAGTTCTTC. As protein: CASSFPFKNEQFF.

This clonotype was counted a few times. The chain couples TRBV3-1 to TRBJ1-3; D gene unclear. CDR1 and CDR2 (germline): LGHDT, YNNKEL (reference sequence). The V and J ends lost 4 bases and 3 bases respectively, with 10 bases between them. This CDR3 comprises 14 residues. CDR3 bases: TGTGCCAGCAGCCCACAGCCTCATGGAAACACCATATATTTT. Amino acid sequence: CASSPQPHGNTIYF.

At least ten counts were recorded for this clonotype. The gene calls are TRBV2 and TRBJ2-1, with D tentatively TRBD2 (5 bases). Between the trimmed V and J ends, which lost 1 base and 9 bases, there was a span of 10 bases. Germline V gene lookup returns CDR1 SNHLY and CDR2 FYNNEI. The CDR3 totals 13 residues. The CDR3 DNA reads as TGTGCCAGCAGTGAAGTCGTCCGGGGTGAGCAGTTCTTC. Translating it yields CASSEVVRGEQFF.

This chain connects TRBV7-8 to TRBJ2-1; a possible D gene is TRBD2 (5 bases). Germline V gives CDR1 SGHVS, CDR2 FQNEAQ. Trimming left V 7 bases short and J 6 bases short, with 19 bases between. The CDR3 spans 15 residues. The CDR3 nucleotides read TGTGCCAGCATTCAACAAGGGCGGACTTTCAATGAGCAGTTCTTC. Translated: CASIQQGRTFNEQFF. Filled out from reference TRBV7-8 and TRBJ2-1, the complete variable domain reads GAGVSQSPRYKVAKRGQDVALRCDPISGHVSLFWYQQALGQGPEFLTYFQNEAQLDKSGLPSDRFFAERPEGSVSTLKIQRTQQEDSAVYLCASIQQGRTFNEQFFGPGTRLTVL.

This chain links TRBV19 with TRBJ1-5, with D possibly being TRBD1 (6 bases). The CDR3 totals 15 residues. Germline V gives CDR1 LNHDA, CDR2 SQIVND (reference sequence). The V gene lost 5 bases and the J gene lost 3 bases, with 14 bases spanning the gap. The CDR3: CASSSLQGNNQPQHF. The CDR3 bases are TGTGCCAGTAGTTCACTACAGGGAAACAATCAGCCCCAGCATTTT.

Note on this clonotype: Since a much larger clone is just one base distant, this may be a read error. The chain is built from TRBV28 and TRBJ1-5; D is unresolved. The CDR3 extends over 13 amino acids. The germline V gene encodes CDR1 MDHEN and CDR2 SYDVKM. This CDR3 is CASSPDGNQLQHF. As DNA, the CDR3 is TGTGCCAGCAGTCCGGACGGTAATCAGCTCCAGCATTTT. Together with reference TRBV28 and TRBJ1-5, the CDR3 gives the full variable domain: DVKVTQSSRYLVKRTGEKVFLECVQDMDHENMFWYRQDPGLGLRLIYFSYDVKMKEKGDIPEGYSVSREKKERFSLILESASTNQTSMYLCASSPDGNQLQHFGDGTRLSIL.

This clonotype was observed a handful of times. The chain has TRBV19 and TRBJ2-7; TRBD1 matches at 9 bases. The V gene end was trimmed by 4 bases and the J gene end by 3 bases; junction bases not matched to a gene: 7. The CDR3 extends over 15 amino acids. Germline V gives CDR1 LNHDA, CDR2 SQIVND (reference sequence). The CDR3 DNA reads TGTGCCAGTAGTACAAGCACAGGGGGCGGCTACGAGCAGTACTTC. Its protein is CASSTSTGGGYEQYF.

This clonotype was counted only a few times. The chain couples TRBV28 to TRBJ1-5; 7 bases fit TRBD1. The germline CDR1 and CDR2 sequences are MDHEN and SYDVKM. V shed 5 bases and J 2 bases; nucleotides not matched to a gene: 6. This CDR3 has 15 amino acids. CDR3 sequence: CASSAAGTGNQPQHF. The CDR3 coding sequence is TGTGCCAGCAGTGCTGCCGGGACAGGCAATCAGCCCCAGCATTTT. Using reference TRBV28 and TRBJ1-5 for the parts outside the CDR3, the full variable domain is DVKVTQSSRYLVKRTGEKVFLECVQDMDHENMFWYRQDPGLGLRLIYFSYDVKMKEKGDIPEGYSVSREKKERFSLILESASTNQTSMYLCASSAAGTGNQPQHFGDGTRLSIL.

This clonotype has a count of ten or more. CDR3 bases: TGTGCCAGCAGTGAAGGGAACTACGAGCAGTACTTC. It encodes CASSEGNYEQYF. The V and J genes are TRBV6-1 and TRBJ2-7; D uncertain. Germline-derived CDR1 and CDR2 are MNHNS and SASEGT. Trimming pared 1 base from V and 3 bases from J, leaving 4 bases between. The CDR3 contains 12 residues.